This T cell receptor beta chain came from a study of T cells after yellow fever vaccination. TCRdb independently ran MiXCR on the 5' RACE reads; one entry per CDR3 protein. The sample includes about 320,000 distinct CDR3 sequences, 3.5% to 4.5% of them seen just once. The CDR3 length is 15 residues. The ends were cut back, 3 bases at V and 5 bases at J, with 16 bases in the middle. Germline lookup yields CDR1 KGHSH and CDR2 LQKENI. The starting material was PBMCs, obtained 15 days after the yellow fever booster vaccination. This TCR was sampled from a man in his late teens or twenties who received the YFV17D yellow fever vaccine. The chain combines TRBV18 with TRBJ1-1; the D is unclear. DNA of the CDR3: TGTGCCAGCTCACCTCCGCAAAGGGCAAGGACTGAAGCTTTCTTT. Protein sequence: CASSPPQRARTEAFF.